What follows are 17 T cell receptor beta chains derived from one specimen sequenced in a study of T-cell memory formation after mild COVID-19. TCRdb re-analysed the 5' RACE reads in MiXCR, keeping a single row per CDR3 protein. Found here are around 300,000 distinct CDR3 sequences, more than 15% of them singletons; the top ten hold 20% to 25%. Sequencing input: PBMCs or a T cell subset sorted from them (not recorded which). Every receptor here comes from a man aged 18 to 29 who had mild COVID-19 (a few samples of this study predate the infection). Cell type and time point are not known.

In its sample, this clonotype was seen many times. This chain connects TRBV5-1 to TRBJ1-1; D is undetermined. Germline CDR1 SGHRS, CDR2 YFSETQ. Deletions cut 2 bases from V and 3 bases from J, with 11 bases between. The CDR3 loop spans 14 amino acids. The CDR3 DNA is TGCGCCAGCAGCTTCCGGGGTATGGACACTGAAGCTTTCTTT. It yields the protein CASSFRGMDTEAFF.

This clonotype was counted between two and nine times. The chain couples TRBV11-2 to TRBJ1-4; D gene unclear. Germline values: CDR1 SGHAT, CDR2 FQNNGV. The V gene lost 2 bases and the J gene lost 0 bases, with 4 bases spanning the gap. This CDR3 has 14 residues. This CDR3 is CASSLRSTNEKLFF. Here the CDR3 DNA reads TGTGCCAGCAGCTTAAGGTCAACTAATGAAAAACTGTTTTTT.

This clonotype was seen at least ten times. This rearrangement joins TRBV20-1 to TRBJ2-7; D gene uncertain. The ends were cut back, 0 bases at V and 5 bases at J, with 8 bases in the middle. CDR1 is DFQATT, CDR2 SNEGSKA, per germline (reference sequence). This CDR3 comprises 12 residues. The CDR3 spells CSARDLTHEQYF. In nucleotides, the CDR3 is TGCAGTGCTAGAGATCTGACCCACGAGCAGTACTTC.

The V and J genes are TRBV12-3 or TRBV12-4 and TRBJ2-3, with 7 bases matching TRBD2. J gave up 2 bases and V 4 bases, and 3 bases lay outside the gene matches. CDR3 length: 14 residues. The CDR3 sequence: CASSSGLPTDTQYF. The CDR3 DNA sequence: TGTGCCAGCAGTTCGGGACTACCCACAGATACGCAGTATTTT.

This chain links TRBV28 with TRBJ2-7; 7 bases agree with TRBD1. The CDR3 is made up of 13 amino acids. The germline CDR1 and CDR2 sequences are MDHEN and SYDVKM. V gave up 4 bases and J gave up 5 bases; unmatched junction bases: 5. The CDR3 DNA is TGTGCCAGCAGTTCCGGACAGGCCAACGAGCAGTACGTC. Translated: CASSSGQANEQYV.

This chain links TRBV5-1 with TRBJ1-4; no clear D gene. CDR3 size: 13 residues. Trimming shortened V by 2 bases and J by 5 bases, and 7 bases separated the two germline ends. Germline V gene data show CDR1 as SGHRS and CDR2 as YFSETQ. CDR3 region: CASSFEGNEKLFF. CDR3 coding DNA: TGCGCCAGCAGCTTCGAGGGAAATGAAAAACTGTTTTTT. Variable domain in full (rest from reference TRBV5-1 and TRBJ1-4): KAGVTQTPRYLIKTRGQQVTLSCSPISGHRSVSWYQQTPGQGLQFLFEYFSETQRNKGNFPGRFSGRQFSNSRSEMNVSTLELGDSALYLCASSFEGNEKLFFGSGTQLSVL.

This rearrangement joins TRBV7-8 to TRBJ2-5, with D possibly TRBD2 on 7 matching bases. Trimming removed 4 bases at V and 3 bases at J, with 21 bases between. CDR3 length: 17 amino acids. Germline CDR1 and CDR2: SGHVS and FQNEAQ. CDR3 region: CASSSPVGAGAKETQYF. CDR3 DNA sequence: TGTGCCAGCAGCTCCCCGGTAGGGGCGGGGGCAAAAGAGACCCAGTACTTC.

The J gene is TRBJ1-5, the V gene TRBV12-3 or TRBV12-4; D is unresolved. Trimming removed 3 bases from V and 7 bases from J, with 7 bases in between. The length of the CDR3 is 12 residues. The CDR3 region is CASSFDEQPQHF. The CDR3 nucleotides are TGTGCCAGCAGTTTCGACGAGCAGCCCCAGCATTTT.

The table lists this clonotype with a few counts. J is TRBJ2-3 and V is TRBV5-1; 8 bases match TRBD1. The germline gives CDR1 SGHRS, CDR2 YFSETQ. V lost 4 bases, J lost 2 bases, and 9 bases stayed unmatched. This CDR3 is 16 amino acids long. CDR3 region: CASSRGQGGPTDTQYF. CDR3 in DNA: TGCGCCAGCAGCAGAGGACAGGGCGGCCCCACAGATACGCAGTATTTT.

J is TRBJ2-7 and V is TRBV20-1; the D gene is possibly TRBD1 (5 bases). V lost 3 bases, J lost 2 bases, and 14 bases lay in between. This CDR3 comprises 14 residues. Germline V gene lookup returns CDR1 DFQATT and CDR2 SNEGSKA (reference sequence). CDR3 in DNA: TGCAGTGCTAGGACGGGCAGGGCTACCTACGAGCAGTACTTC. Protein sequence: CSARTGRATYEQYF.

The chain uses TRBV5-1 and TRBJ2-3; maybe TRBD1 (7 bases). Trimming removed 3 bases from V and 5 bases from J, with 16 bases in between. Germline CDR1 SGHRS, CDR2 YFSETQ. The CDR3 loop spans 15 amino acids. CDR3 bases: TGCGCCAGCAGCTATCAGGGGGGCGGTGTAGATACGCAGTATTTT. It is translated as CASSYQGGGVDTQYF.

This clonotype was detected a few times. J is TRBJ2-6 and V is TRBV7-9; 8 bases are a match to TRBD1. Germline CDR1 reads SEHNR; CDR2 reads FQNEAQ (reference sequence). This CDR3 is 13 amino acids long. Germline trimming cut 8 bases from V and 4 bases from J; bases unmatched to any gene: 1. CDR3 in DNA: TGTGCCAGCCAGGGGGCGGGGGCCAACGTCCTGACTTTC. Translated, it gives CASQGAGANVLTF.

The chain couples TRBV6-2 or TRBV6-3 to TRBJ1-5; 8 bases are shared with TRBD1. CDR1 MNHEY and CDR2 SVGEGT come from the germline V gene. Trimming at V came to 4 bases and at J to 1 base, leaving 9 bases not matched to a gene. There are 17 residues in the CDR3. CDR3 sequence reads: CASSSRVTGVSNQPQHF. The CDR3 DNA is TGTGCCAGCAGTTCCCGCGTGACAGGGGTGAGCAATCAGCCCCAGCATTTT.

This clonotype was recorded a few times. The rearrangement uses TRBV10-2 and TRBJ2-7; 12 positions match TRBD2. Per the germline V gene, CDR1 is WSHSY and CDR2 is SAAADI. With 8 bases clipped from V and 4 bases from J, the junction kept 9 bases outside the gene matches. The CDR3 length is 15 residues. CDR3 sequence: CASSSGGASKYEQYF. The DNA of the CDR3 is TGCGCCAGCTCTAGCGGGGGGGCTAGTAAGTACGAGCAGTACTTC.

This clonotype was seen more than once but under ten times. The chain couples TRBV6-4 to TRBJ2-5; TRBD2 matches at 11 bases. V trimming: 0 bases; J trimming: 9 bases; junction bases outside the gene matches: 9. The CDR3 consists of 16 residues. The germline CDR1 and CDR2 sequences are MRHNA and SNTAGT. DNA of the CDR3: TGTGCCAGCAGTGACTCGCCTAGCGGGGGGCCCGGTGCCCAGTACTTC. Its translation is CASSDSPSGGPGAQYF.

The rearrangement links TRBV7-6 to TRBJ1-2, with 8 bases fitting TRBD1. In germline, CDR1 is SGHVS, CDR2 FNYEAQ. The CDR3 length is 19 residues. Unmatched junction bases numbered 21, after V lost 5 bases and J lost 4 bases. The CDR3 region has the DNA TGTGCCAGCAGCACTCTTATTCAGGGGGCGGCCGGGGGACGCTATGGCTACACCTTC. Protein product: CASSTLIQGAAGGRYGYTF.

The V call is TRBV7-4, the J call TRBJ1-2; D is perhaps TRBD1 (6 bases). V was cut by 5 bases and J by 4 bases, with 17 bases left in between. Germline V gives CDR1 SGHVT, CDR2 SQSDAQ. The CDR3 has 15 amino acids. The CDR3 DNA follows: TGTGCCAGCAGCCGGACTACAGGGCCGGTCTATGGCTACACCTTC. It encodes CASSRTTGPVYGYTF.